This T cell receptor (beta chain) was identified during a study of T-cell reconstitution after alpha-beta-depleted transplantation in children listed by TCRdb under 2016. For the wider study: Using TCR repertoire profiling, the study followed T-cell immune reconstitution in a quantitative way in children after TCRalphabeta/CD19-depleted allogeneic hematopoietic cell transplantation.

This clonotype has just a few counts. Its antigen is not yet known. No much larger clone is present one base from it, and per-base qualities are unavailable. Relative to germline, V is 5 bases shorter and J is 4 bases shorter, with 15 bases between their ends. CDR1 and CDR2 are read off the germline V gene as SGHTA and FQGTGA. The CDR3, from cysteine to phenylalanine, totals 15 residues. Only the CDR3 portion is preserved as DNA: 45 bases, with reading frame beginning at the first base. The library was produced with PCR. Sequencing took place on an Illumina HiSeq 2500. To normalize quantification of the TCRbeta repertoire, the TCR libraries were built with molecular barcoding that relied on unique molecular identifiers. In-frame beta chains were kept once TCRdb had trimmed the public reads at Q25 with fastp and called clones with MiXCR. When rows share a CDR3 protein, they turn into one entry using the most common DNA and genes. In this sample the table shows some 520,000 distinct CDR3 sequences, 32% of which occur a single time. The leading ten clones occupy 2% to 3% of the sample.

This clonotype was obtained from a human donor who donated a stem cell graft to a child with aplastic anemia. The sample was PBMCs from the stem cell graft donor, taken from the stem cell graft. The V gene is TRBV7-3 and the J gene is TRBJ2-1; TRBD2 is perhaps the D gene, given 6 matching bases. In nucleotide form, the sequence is TGTGCCAGCAGCCTGCGGGGTCGTGGGTACAATGAGCAGTTCTTC. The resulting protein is CASSLRGRGYNEQFF.